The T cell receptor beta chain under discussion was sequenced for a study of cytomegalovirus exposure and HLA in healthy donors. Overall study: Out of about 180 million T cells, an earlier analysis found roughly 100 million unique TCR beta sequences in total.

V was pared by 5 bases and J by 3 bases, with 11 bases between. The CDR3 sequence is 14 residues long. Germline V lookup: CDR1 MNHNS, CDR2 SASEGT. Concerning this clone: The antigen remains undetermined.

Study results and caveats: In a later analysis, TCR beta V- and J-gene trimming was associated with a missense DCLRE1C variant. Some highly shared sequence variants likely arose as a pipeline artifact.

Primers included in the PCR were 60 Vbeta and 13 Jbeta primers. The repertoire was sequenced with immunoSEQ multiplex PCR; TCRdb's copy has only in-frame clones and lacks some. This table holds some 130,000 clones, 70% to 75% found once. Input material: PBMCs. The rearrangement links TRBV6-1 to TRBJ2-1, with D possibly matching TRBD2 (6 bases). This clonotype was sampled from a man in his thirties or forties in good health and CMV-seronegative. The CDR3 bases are TGTGCCAGCAGTTTAGCGGTCGTCTACAATGAGCAGTTCTTC. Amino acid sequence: CASSLAVVYNEQFF.